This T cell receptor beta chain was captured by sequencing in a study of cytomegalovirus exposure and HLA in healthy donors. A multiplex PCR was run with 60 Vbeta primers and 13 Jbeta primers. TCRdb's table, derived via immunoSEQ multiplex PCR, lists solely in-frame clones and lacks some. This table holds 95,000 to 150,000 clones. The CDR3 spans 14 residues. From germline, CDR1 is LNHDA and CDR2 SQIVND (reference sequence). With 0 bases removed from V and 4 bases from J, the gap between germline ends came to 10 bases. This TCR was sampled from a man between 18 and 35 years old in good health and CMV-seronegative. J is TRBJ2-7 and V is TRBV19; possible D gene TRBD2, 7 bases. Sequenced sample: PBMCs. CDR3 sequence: CASSIDRGAYEQYF. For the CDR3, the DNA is TGTGCCAGTAGTATAGATCGGGGGGCGTACGAGCAGTACTTC.